Sequencing of this T cell receptor (beta chain) was carried out in a study of control samples from healthy donors and cancer patients. Produced via immunoSEQ multiplex PCR; TCRdb's table is partial and in-frame only. Of tens of thousands of clones in the sample, about 87% were seen once. There are 13 residues in the CDR3. The germline V gene encodes CDR1 SGHNT and CDR2 YYREEE (reference sequence). Trimming left V 4 bases short and J 7 bases short, with 15 bases between. Sample: blood. The rearrangement joins TRBV5-4 to TRBJ2-7; possible D gene TRBD2, 6 bases. The clonotype originates from a woman in her seventies in good health. The CDR3 coding sequence is TGTGCCAGCAGCCCCAGGACTGGGGGGGAGCAGTACTTC. Its translation is CASSPRTGGEQYF.